These 17 T cell receptor beta chains were sequenced from one sample in a study of cytomegalovirus exposure and HLA in healthy donors. PCR employed 60 Vbeta and 13 Jbeta primers. The assay was immunoSEQ multiplex PCR, and TCRdb's table has in-frame clones only and misses some. Of about 120,000 clones listed, 80% were seen once; the top ten hold around 9.5%. The sample consisted of PBMCs. The origin of the receptors is a female donor in good health and CMV-seropositive.

This chain connects TRBV19 to TRBJ2-2, with D unclear. V dropped 5 bases and J dropped 3 bases, with 10 bases sitting between them. The CDR3 covers 14 residues. Germline lookup yields CDR1 LNHDA and CDR2 SQIVND (reference sequence). The CDR3, as DNA: TGTGCCAGTAGTTTCGCAACTGACACCGGGGAGCTGTTTTTT. This translates into CASSFATDTGELFF.

This clone has a single count. The genes are TRBV9 and TRBJ2-7; a weak D match, TRBD2 (5 bases). The CDR3 extends over 14 amino acids. The ends were cut back, 2 bases at V and 0 bases at J, with 9 bases in the middle. Germline V gene lookup returns CDR1 SGDLS and CDR2 YYNGEE. CDR3 DNA: TGTGCCAGCAGCGTGAGCGGAAACTCCTACGAGCAGTACTTC. Residues: CASSVSGNSYEQYF.

CDR3 sequence reads: CASSYSPDTGELFF. In nucleotides, the CDR3 is TGTGCCAGCAGTTACTCCCCAGACACCGGGGAGCTGTTTTTT. The chain uses TRBV6-5 and TRBJ2-2; D ambiguous. This CDR3 is 14 amino acids long. Germline lookup yields CDR1 MNHEY and CDR2 SVGAGI. V was shortened by 0 bases and J by 3 bases, with 5 bases between the two germline ends.

The rearrangement links TRBV7-9 to TRBJ2-7; D gene uncertain. CDR3 length equals 15 residues. The V end was cut by 1 base, the J end by 3 bases, with 13 bases between. Germline CDR1 and CDR2: SEHNR and FQNEAQ (reference sequence). DNA for the CDR3: TGTGCCAGCAGCTTAGGGTCGGTCACGATCTACGAGCAGTACTTC. Encoded protein: CASSLGSVTIYEQYF.

This clone was detected only a few times. In nucleotides, the CDR3 is TGCGCCAGCAGCTTGGACCAGGGCTCCTACAATGAGCAGTTCTTC. This translates into CASSLDQGSYNEQFF. V usage is TRBV5-1 and J usage is TRBJ2-1; D is perhaps TRBD1 (5 bases). Germline V lookup: CDR1 SGHRS, CDR2 YFSETQ. Trimming took 0 bases from V and 0 from J, leaving 7 bases between them. This CDR3 is built from 15 residues.

V gene TRBV6-1 combines with J gene TRBJ1-2; a possible D gene is TRBD1 (6 bases). Germline V gives CDR1 MNHNS, CDR2 SASEGT. This CDR3 spans 15 amino acids. Trimming stripped 1 base from V and 2 bases from J, with 11 bases between. CDR3 nucleotide sequence: TGTGCCAGCAGTGAAGGCGAGGGGGGGAACTATGGCTACACCTTC. Translation: CASSEGEGGNYGYTF.

This clone was observed a handful of times. This chain connects TRBV18 to TRBJ1-4; 8 nucleotides match TRBD1. This CDR3 is 14 amino acids long. Trimming removed 3 bases from V and 6 bases from J; junction bases left unmatched: 3. Germline V lookup: CDR1 KGHSH, CDR2 LQKENI. In DNA form, the CDR3 reads TGTGCCAGCTCACCGCAGGGGGCGGATGAAAAACTGTTTTTT. Protein sequence: CASSPQGADEKLFF. Full variable domain (rest looked up from reference TRBV18 and TRBJ1-4): NAGVMQNPRHLVRRRGQEARLRCSPMKGHSHVYWYRQLPEEGLKFMVYLQKENIIDESGMPKERFSAEFPKEGPSILRIQQVVRGDSAAYFCASSPQGADEKLFFGSGTQLSVL.

The J gene is TRBJ2-7, the V gene TRBV2, with D possibly TRBD1 on 6 matching bases. CDR1 and CDR2 (germline): SNHLY, FYNNEI. The V gene lost 4 bases and the J gene lost 6 bases, with 13 bases spanning the gap. The CDR3 spans 13 residues. As DNA, the CDR3 is TGTGCCAGCAGTGCTCAGGGGATTGGCGAGCAGTACTTC. This translates into CASSAQGIGEQYF.

The chain employs TRBV6-5 and TRBJ2-1; 7 nucleotides match TRBD1. Trimming took 1 base from V and 6 from J; bases not matched to a gene: 6. Germline V CDR1 and CDR2: MNHEY, SVGAGI. The CDR3 length is 15 residues. This chain's CDR3 is CASSYFRTGGNEQFF. CDR3 sequence (DNA): TGTGCCAGCAGTTACTTTCGGACAGGAGGCAATGAGCAGTTCTTC.

J is TRBJ1-2 and V is TRBV7-2; D unclear. Germline values: CDR1 SGHTA, CDR2 FQGNSA. Trimming shortened V by 4 bases and J by 8 bases, and 14 bases separated the two germline ends. The CDR3 is 13 residues long. The CDR3 DNA sequence: TGTGCCAGCAGCTCCGCAGGTTACAGCGGCTACACCTTC. It codes for CASSSAGYSGYTF.

The DNA for the CDR3 is TGCGCCAGCAGCTTTGGGGGGGCCTATGGCTACACCTTC. Translation gives CASSFGGAYGYTF. The chain couples TRBV5-1 to TRBJ1-2; D may be TRBD1 (6 bases). CDR3 length: 13 residues. V lost 2 bases and J lost 4, with 9 bases in between. CDR1 SGHRS and CDR2 YFSETQ come from the germline V gene. Combining the CDR3 with reference TRBV5-1 and TRBJ1-2 gives the whole variable domain KAGVTQTPRYLIKTRGQQVTLSCSPISGHRSVSWYQQTPGQGLQFLFEYFSETQRNKGNFPGRFSGRQFSNSRSEMNVSTLELGDSALYLCASSFGGAYGYTFGSGTRLTVV.

This chain connects TRBV18 to TRBJ1-2; TRBD1 matches 7 bases. With 6 bases clipped from V and 6 bases from J, the junction kept 13 bases outside the gene matches. This CDR3 contains 15 residues. CDR1 and CDR2 (germline): KGHSH, LQKENI. CDR3 in DNA: TGTGCCAGCTCCCGCCGTCCGGACAGGCACAATGGCTACACCTTC. Amino acid sequence: CASSRRPDRHNGYTF.

The gene calls are TRBV27 and TRBJ2-1, with 12 positions matching TRBD2. The CDR3 is made up of 19 amino acids. Germline loops: CDR1 MNHEY, CDR2 SMNVEV (reference sequence). V lost 7 bases to trimming and J lost 0 bases; unmatched junction nucleotides: 13. In nucleotides, the CDR3 is TGTGCCAGCACCAAAGAGGGGACTAGCGGGTTTAGCTCCTACAATGAGCAGTTCTTC. It yields the protein CASTKEGTSGFSSYNEQFF.

The chain combines TRBV7-6 with TRBJ2-7; D may be TRBD2 (6 bases). V lost 3 bases to trimming and J lost 5 bases, with 17 bases between them. The CDR3 covers 15 residues. CDR1 and CDR2 from the germline V gene are SGHVS and FNYEAQ. Here the CDR3 DNA reads TGTGCCAGCAGCTTCGACTGGGGGGAAGGAAACGAGCAGTACTTC. It translates to CASSFDWGEGNEQYF.

The chain carries TRBV4-2 and TRBJ2-3, with TRBD2 matching 10 bases. CDR1 and CDR2 (germline): LGHNA, YNFKEQ. V lost 3 bases and J lost 0; bases outside the gene matches: 6. The CDR3 runs 17 residues. CDR3 sequence (DNA): TGTGCCAGCAGCCAGCGTACTAGCGGGGAAAGCACAGATACGCAGTATTTT. Its protein is CASSQRTSGESTDTQYF.

V gene TRBV5-6 combines with J gene TRBJ2-3; 9 bases fit TRBD2. The CDR3 is 15 amino acids. With 0 bases clipped from V and 5 bases from J, the junction kept 4 bases outside the gene matches. The germline V gene encodes CDR1 SGHDT and CDR2 YYEEEE. The CDR3: CASSLGGGGGDTQYF. CDR3 nucleotides: TGTGCCAGCAGCTTGGGTGGCGGGGGGGGAGATACGCAGTATTTT.

This clone was picked up one time. The rearrangement uses TRBV7-2 and TRBJ1-1; D might be TRBD1 (5 bases). CDR3 size: 14 residues. With 1 base removed from V and 0 bases from J, the gap between germline ends came to 6 bases. The germline CDR1 and CDR2 sequences are SGHTA and FQGNSA. CDR3 bases: TGTGCCAGCAGCTTAGGGGGCATGAACACTGAAGCTTTCTTT. Translated: CASSLGGMNTEAFF.